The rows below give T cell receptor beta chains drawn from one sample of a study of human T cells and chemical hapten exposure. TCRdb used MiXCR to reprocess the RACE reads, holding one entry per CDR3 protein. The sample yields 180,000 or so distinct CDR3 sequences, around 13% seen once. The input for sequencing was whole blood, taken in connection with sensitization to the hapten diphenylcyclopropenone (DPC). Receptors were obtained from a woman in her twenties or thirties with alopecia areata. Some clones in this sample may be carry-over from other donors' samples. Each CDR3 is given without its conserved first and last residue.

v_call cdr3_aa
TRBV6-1 ASSATGMSSYEQY
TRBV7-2 ASSLAPGAF
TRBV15 ATSQREGYT
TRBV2 ASSEAWGPNQPQH
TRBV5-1 ASSLIGGEQY
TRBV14 ASSPRTDSPLH
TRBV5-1 ASSLASQGGGTEAF
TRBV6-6 ASSYILARGLSNQPQH
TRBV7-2 ASSSYPDTQY
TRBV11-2 ASSLEGSLRDEQF
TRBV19 ASSILVAGSYNEQF
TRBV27 ASSNLLQGNTEAF
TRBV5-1 ASRTDTDTQY
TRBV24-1 ATSPADTAGTGELF
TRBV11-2 ASSRTSGVGDEQF
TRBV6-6 ASSQSNEAF
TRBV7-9 ASSSTGGSSDTQY
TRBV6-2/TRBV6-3 ASTGLNGYT
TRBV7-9 ASSLAGWQPNNEQF
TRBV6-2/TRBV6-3 ASSYRAGTGKQETQY
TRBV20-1 SASVVSSGDYNEQF
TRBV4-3 ASSQDPSGRAGADTQY
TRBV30 AWNGQGLYNEQF
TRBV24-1 ATSDRITQY
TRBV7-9 ASSLGMGDSPLH
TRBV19 ASRSQGAVTDTQY